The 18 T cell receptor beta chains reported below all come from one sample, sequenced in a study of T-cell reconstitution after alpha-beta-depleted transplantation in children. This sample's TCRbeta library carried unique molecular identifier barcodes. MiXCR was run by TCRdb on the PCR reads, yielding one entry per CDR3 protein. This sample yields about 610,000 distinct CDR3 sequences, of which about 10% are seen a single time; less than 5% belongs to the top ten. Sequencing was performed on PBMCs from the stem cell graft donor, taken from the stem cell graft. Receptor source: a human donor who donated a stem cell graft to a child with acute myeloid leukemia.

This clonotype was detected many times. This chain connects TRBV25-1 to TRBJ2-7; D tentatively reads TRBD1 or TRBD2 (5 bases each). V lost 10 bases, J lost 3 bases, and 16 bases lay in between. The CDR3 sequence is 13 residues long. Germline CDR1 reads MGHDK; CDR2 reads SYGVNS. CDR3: CATYDGAIYEQYF. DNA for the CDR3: TGTGCCACGTACGACGGGGCTATCTACGAGCAGTACTTC.

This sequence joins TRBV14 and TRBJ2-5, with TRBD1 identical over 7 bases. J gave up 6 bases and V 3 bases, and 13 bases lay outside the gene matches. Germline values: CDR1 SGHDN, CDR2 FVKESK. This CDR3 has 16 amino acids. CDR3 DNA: TGTGCCAGCAGCCATCGGGACAGCTCCTTAGGAAAGACCCAGTACTTC. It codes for CASSHRDSSLGKTQYF.

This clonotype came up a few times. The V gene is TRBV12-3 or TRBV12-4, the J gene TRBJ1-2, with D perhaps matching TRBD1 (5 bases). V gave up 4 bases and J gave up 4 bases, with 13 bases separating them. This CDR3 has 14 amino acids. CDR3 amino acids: CASSSTGTTYGYTF. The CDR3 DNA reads TGTGCCAGCAGTTCAACCGGGACTACCTATGGCTACACCTTC.

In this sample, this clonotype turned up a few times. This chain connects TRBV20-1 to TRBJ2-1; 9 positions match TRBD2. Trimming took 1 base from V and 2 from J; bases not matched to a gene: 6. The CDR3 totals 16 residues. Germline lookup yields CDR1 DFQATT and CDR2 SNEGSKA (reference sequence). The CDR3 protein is CSARVPSGTTYNEQFF. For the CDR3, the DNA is TGCAGTGCTAGAGTCCCTAGCGGGACAACCTACAATGAGCAGTTCTTC.

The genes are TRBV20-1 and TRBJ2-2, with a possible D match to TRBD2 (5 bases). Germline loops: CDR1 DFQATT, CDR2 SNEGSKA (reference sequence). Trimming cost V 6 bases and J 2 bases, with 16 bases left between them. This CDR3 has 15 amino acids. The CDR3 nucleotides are TGCAGTGCCCTGGACTTAGGGAGTAACACCGGGGAGCTGTTTTTT. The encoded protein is CSALDLGSNTGELFF.

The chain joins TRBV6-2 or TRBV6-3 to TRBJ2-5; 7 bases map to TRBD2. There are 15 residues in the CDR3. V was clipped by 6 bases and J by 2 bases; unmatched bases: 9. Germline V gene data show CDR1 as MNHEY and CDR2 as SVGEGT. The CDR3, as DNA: TGTGCCAGCAGCGGCGGGAGCGGGACTCAAGAGACCCAGTACTTC. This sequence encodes CASSGGSGTQETQYF.

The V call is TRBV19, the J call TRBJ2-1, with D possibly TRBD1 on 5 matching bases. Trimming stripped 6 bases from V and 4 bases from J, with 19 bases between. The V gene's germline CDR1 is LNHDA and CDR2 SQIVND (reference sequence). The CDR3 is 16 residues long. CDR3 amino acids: CASRNPVGAIYNEQFF. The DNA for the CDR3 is TGTGCCAGTAGGAATCCAGTAGGGGCTATATACAATGAGCAGTTCTTC.

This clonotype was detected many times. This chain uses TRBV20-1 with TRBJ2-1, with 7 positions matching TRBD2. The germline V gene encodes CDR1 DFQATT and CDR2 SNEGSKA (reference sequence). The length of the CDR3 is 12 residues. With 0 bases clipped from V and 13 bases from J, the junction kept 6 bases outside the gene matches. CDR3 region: CSARDVGLGQFF. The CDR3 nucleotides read TGCAGTGCTAGAGATGTAGGACTAGGTCAGTTCTTC.

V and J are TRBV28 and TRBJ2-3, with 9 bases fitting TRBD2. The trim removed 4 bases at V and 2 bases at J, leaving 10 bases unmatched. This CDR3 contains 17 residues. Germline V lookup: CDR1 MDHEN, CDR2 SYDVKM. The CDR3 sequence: CASSSVAGVRVTDTQYF. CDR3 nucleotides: TGTGCCAGCAGTTCGGTAGCGGGAGTTAGAGTCACAGATACGCAGTATTTT.

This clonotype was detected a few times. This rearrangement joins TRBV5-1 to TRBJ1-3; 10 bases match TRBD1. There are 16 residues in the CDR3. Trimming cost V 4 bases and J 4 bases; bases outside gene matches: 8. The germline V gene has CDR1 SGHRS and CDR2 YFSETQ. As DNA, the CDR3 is TGCGCCAGCAGCACCCAGACAGGGGGCGGCGGAAACACCATATATTTT. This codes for CASSTQTGGGGNTIYF.

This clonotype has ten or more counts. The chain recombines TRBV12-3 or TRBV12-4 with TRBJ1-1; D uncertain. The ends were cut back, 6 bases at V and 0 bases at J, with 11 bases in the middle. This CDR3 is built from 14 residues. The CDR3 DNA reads TGTGCCAGCAGCCTTACCCAGGTGAACACTGAAGCTTTCTTT. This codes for CASSLTQVNTEAFF.

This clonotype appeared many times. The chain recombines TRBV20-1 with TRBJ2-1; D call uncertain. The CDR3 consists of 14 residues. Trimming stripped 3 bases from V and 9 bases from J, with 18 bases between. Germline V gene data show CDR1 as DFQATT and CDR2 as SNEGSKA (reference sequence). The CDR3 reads CSARALPPESEQFF. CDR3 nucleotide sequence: TGCAGTGCTAGGGCCTTGCCCCCCGAATCTGAGCAGTTCTTC.

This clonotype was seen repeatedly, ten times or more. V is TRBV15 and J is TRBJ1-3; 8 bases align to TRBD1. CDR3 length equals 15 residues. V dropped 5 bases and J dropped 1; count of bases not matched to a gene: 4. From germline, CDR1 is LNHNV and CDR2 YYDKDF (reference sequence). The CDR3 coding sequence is TGTGCCACCAGCGGAAGACAGGGGTCTGGAAACACCATATATTTT. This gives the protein CATSGRQGSGNTIYF.

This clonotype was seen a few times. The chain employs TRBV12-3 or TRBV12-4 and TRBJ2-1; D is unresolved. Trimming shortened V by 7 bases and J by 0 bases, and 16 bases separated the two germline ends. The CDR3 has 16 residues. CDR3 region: CASNPRSVSSYNEQFF. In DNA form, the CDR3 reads TGTGCCAGCAATCCCCGGTCGGTGTCCTCCTACAATGAGCAGTTCTTC.

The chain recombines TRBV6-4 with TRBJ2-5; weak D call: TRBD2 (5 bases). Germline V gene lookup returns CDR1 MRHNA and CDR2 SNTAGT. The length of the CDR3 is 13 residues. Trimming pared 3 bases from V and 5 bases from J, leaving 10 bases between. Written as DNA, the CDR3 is TGTGCCAGCAGTGAGATCCCGGGGGAGACCCAGTACTTC. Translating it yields CASSEIPGETQYF.

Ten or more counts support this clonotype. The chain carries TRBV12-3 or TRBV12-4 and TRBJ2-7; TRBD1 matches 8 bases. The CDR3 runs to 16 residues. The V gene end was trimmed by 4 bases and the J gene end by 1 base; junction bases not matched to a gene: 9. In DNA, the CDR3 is TGTGCCAGCAGTTCGGATCGGGACAGGCTATCCTACGAGCAGTACTTC. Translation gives CASSSDRDRLSYEQYF.

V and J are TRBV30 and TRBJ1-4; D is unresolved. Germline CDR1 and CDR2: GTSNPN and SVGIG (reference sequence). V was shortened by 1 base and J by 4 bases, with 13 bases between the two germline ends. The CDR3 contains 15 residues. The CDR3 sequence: CAWSDPADFNEKLFF. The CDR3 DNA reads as TGTGCCTGGAGTGACCCCGCAGACTTTAATGAAAAACTGTTTTTT. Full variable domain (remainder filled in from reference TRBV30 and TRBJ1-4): SQTIHQWPATLVQPVGSPLSLECTVEGTSNPNLYWYRQAAGRGLQLLFYSVGIGQISSEVPQNLSASRPQDRQFILSSKKLLLSDSGFYLCAWSDPADFNEKLFFGSGTQLSVL.

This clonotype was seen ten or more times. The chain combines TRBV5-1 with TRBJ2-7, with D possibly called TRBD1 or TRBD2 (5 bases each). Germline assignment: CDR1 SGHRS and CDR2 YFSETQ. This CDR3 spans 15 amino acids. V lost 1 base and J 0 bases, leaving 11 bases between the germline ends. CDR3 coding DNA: TGCGCCAGCAGCTTGAGTCGTGGGGGCTCCTACGAGCAGTACTTC. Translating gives CASSLSRGGSYEQYF.